The rows below give T cell receptor beta chains drawn from one sample of a study of cytomegalovirus exposure and HLA in healthy donors. Generated by immunoSEQ multiplex PCR, the TCRdb table keeps only in-frame clones and is missing some. The sample lists about 83,000 clones; 81% were seen once. Source material: PBMCs. These receptors originate from a woman aged 25 to 39 in good health and CMV-seronegative. The CDR3 runs from the conserved cysteine through the conserved F or W. Fields, in order: J gene, D gene, V gene, clone size, CDR3 DNA, CDR3 protein. A D gene is named only where the DNA matches it firmly. A clone size is listed for some rows: how often the clone was seen (once, few, many), or a class if it is expanded.

TRBJ2-2	TRBD1	TRBV7-3	NA	TGTGCCAGCAGCGCACATATTCCGCGGACAGGGATTAAGAACGGGGAGCTGTTTTTT	CASSAHIPRTGIKNGELFF
TRBJ2-2	NA	TRBV7-3	NA	TGTGCCAGCAGCAGCCGCACCGGGGAGCTGTTTTTT	CASSSRTGELFF
TRBJ2-5	TRBD2	TRBV29-1	NA	TGCAGCGTTGGGCTAGCGGGAGGGCAGACCCAGTACTTC	CSVGLAGGQTQYF
TRBJ1-4	TRBD1	TRBV28	NA	TGTGCCAGCAGTTCGGGACAGGGCGTTGAAAAACTGTTTTTT	CASSSGQGVEKLFF
TRBJ2-4	TRBD2	TRBV28	NA	TGTGCCAGTATAGCGGGAGTTGGCAAAAACATTCAGTACTTC	CASIAGVGKNIQYF
TRBJ2-3	NA	TRBV28	NA	TGTGCCAGCAGTTGGAGTCTCACAGATACGCAGTATTTT	CASSWSLTDTQYF
TRBJ2-3	TRBD2	TRBV7-3	once	TGTGCCAGCAGCTCCAGCGGGAGTGGGGGTACGCAGTATTTT	CASSSSGSGGTQYF
TRBJ2-1	NA	TRBV19	NA	TGTGCCAGTAGTATCCTCTTCGAGTACGAGCAGTTCTTC	CASSILFEYEQFF
TRBJ1-2	TRBD1	TRBV7-8	NA	TGTGCCAGCAGCCCCCGGACAGGAGGCGGCTACACCTTC	CASSPRTGGGYTF
TRBJ1-2	NA	TRBV7-2	NA	TGTGCCAGCAGCTTTTTTGGGGGGGCCATTTCTAACTATGGCTACACCTTC	CASSFFGGAISNYGYTF
TRBJ2-1	NA	TRBV6-1	NA	TGTGCCAGCGGACCGCGGGGCGATGAGCAGTTCTTC	CASGPRGDEQFF
TRBJ2-1	TRBD2	TRBV7-3	NA	TGTGCCAGCAGCTTCACTAGCGCAACCTACAATGAGCAGTTCTTC	CASSFTSATYNEQFF
TRBJ2-2	NA	TRBV28	NA	TGTGCCAGCAGTTTTTTCAGCGATCACACCGGGGAGCTGTTTTTT	CASSFFSDHTGELFF
TRBJ2-7	TRBD2	TRBV4-3	NA	TGCGCCAGCAGCCGGGCCAATGCGGGAGGTCTTTACGAGCAGTACTTC	CASSRANAGGLYEQYF
TRBJ2-5	NA	TRBV28	NA	TGTGCCAGCAGTTTCGTCGGCGGGAAAGGTTTAGAGACCCAGTACTTC	CASSFVGGKGLETQYF
TRBJ2-1	NA	TRBV7-3	NA	TGTGCCAGCAGCTTAATCGGGCAGGGGTTCAATGAGCAGTTCTTC	CASSLIGQGFNEQFF
TRBJ2-1	TRBD2	TRBV9	NA	TGTGCCAGCAGCGACCCCCGGGACTATAACAATGAGCAGTTCTTC	CASSDPRDYNNEQFF
TRBJ2-3	NA	TRBV9	NA	TGTGCCAGCAGCGTAGCGGGAGTGCGAGGAGATACGCAGTATTTT	CASSVAGVRGDTQYF
TRBJ2-5	TRBD1	TRBV27	few	TGTGCCAGCAGTTCCTCCCCGACAGGGTACGAGACCCAGTACTTC	CASSSSPTGYETQYF
TRBJ1-1	NA	TRBV18	NA	TGTGCCAGCTCACCAACGGGGTTGACTGAAGCTTTCTTT	CASSPTGLTEAFF
TRBJ2-7	NA	TRBV25-1	NA	TGTGCCAGCAGTGTTTCCGGGACTGTTTACGAGCAGTACTTC	CASSVSGTVYEQYF
TRBJ2-7	NA	TRBV7-6	NA	TGTGCCAGCAGCGCGAAGTCCCCCCCCTACGAGCAGTACTTC	CASSAKSPPYEQYF
TRBJ2-7	TRBD1	TRBV5-1	NA	TGCGCCAGCAGCTTGGCGGGACAGGTTAGCGAGCAGTACTTC	CASSLAGQVSEQYF
TRBJ1-6	TRBD1	TRBV7-9	NA	TGTGCCAGCAGCTCAACGTTGGGGACAGGGTTTTCACCCCTCCACTTT	CASSSTLGTGFSPLHF
TRBJ1-2	NA	TRBV10-3	NA	TGTGCCATCAGTGAGGGCGGTTACTATGGCTACACCTTC	CAISEGGYYGYTF
TRBJ1-4	NA	TRBV7-9	NA	TGTTCCAGCAGCCTACAGCCTAATGAAAAACTGTTTTTT	CSSSLQPNEKLFF
TRBJ1-5	TRBD1	TRBV15	NA	TGTGCCACCAGCAGAGGTGGACAGGACTATCAGCCCCAGCATTTT	CATSRGGQDYQPQHF
TRBJ1-2	TRBD1	TRBV27	NA	TGTGCCAGCAGGGGACAGGGGTATGGCTACACCTTC	CASRGQGYGYTF
TRBJ2-3	NA	TRBV21-1	NA	TGTGCCAGCAGCAGGGCCGATACAGATACGCAGTATTTT	CASSRADTDTQYF
TRBJ1-1	NA	TRBV5-1	few	TGCGCCAGCAGCTTCAGGAAAAACACTGAAGCTTTCTTT	CASSFRKNTEAFF
TRBJ1-6	NA	TRBV28	few	TGTGCCAGCAGTTTAGGAGAATTCAATTCACCCCTCCACTTT	CASSLGEFNSPLHF
TRBJ1-1	TRBD1	TRBV6-1	NA	TGTGCCACCAGGGGGCTAGTGAACACTGAAGCTTTCTTT	CATRGLVNTEAFF
TRBJ2-7	TRBD1	TRBV18	NA	TGTGCCAGCTCACCCACCGGGACAGAATACGAGCAGTACTTC	CASSPTGTEYEQYF
TRBJ1-2	TRBD1	TRBV4-2	once	TGTGCCAGCAGCCCACGCGGGGCAGGGGGCTATGGCTACACCTTC	CASSPRGAGGYGYTF
TRBJ2-1	NA	TRBV9	few	TGTGCCAGCAGCGTAGGTGGAGGGGCGGGGCTGCTCAATGAGCAGTTCTTC	CASSVGGGAGLLNEQFF
TRBJ2-1	TRBD2	TRBV11-3	NA	TGTGCCAGCAGCTTACTAACTAGCGGGCCTTACAATGAGCAGTTCTTC	CASSLLTSGPYNEQFF
TRBJ2-2	NA	TRBV7-9	NA	TGTGCCAGCAGCCCAGACAGGAACACCGGGGAGCTGTTTTTT	CASSPDRNTGELFF
TRBJ2-7	NA	TRBV6-1	NA	TGTGCCAGCAGTGAGGAGCCAAGAGAGTTAACGGAAGGTGAGCAGTACTTC	CASSEEPRELTEGEQYF
TRBJ2-3	NA	TRBV5-4	NA	TGTGCCAGCAGCTTGTCTTCAGATACGCAGTATTTT	CASSLSSDTQYF
TRBJ2-7	TRBD2	TRBV5-1	NA	TGCGCCAGCAGCTTGACTAGCGGGAACTTCTACGAGCAGTACTTC	CASSLTSGNFYEQYF
TRBJ2-1	TRBD1	TRBV19	NA	TGTGCCAGTAGCCGGGACAGGGGGCTTTATGAGCAGTTCTTC	CASSRDRGLYEQFF
TRBJ2-7	TRBD2	TRBV9	NA	TGTGCCAGCAGCGTAGATGACGGGAGGGCCTACGAGCAGTACTTC	CASSVDDGRAYEQYF
TRBJ1-1	TRBD1	TRBV9	NA	TGTGCCAGCAGCGGGGTGACAGGGTCCGCTGAAGCTTTCTTT	CASSGVTGSAEAFF
TRBJ2-7	TRBD1	TRBV28	NA	TGTGCCAGCAGTTCGACAGGGGGGACAGGCCGGTGGGACGAGCAGTACTTC	CASSSTGGTGRWDEQYF
TRBJ2-7	TRBD2	TRBV7-3	NA	TGTGCCAGCAGCCTACCCGGGGAGCGGGGGGACTCCTACGAGCAGTACTTC	CASSLPGERGDSYEQYF
TRBJ1-2	NA	TRBV2	few	TGTGCCAGCAGTGCACAGGGCGGTAACTATGGCTACACCTTC	CASSAQGGNYGYTF
TRBJ1-2	TRBD1	TRBV6-6	NA	TGTGCCAGCAGTTACAGCGGGACAGGGGTCTCTGGCTACACCTTC	CASSYSGTGVSGYTF
TRBJ2-3	NA	TRBV10-3	NA	TGTGCCATCAGTGCGGCGGGGCTGGGCACAGATACGCAGTATTTT	CAISAAGLGTDTQYF
TRBJ2-7	NA	TRBV27	NA	TGTGCCAGCGGCCCCGCGGGACTCCCCTACGAGCAGTACTTC	CASGPAGLPYEQYF
TRBJ2-1	NA	TRBV9	NA	TGTGCCAGCAGCACAACCCCTTTGGACAATGAGCAGTTCTTC	CASSTTPLDNEQFF
TRBJ1-1	NA	TRBV11-3	NA	TGTGCCAGCAGCTTAGTCGAGTCCGCTGAAGCTTTCTTT	CASSLVESAEAFF
TRBJ2-1	NA	TRBV19	NA	TGTGCCAGTAATCCGGGACTCCCCTACAATGAGCAGTTCTTC	CASNPGLPYNEQFF
TRBJ2-7	NA	TRBV19	NA	TGTGCCAGTAGTTGGAGTGACAGGTCCTCCTACGAGCAGTACTTC	CASSWSDRSSYEQYF
TRBJ2-3	NA	TRBV7-3	few	TGTGCCAGCAGCCCGACGTCACTAGCCGGTTCCACAGATACGCAGTATTTT	CASSPTSLAGSTDTQYF
TRBJ2-3	TRBD1	TRBV6-1	NA	TGTGCCAGCATGACAGGGGGCAGGGCAGATACGCAGTATTTT	CASMTGGRADTQYF
TRBJ2-3	NA	TRBV6-4	NA	TGTGCCAGCAGTGTCCTCGGCGGCCGCACAGATACGCAGTATTTT	CASSVLGGRTDTQYF
TRBJ1-1	NA	TRBV28	NA	TGTGCTACAGTGAAGAACACTGAAGCTTTCTTT	CATVKNTEAFF
TRBJ2-5	NA	TRBV15	NA	TGTGCCACCAGCAGAGACGCAGGGCCAGAGACCCAGTACTTC	CATSRDAGPETQYF
TRBJ1-5	NA	TRBV2	NA	TGTGCCAGCAGTGAAGTCCGGCAGGAACAGCCCCAGCATTTT	CASSEVRQEQPQHF